This T cell receptor beta chain stems from a study of blood T cells in healthy people across ages. Broader study findings: Long-lived donors had more naive CD4+ cells and higher diversity than aged donors. Diversity figures based on one million T cells were deemed too low.

In the case of this clonotype: The antigen is unknown.

A second about 7 to 12 cycle PCR used barcoded and J-beta primers. TCRdb fed the 5' RACE reads into MiXCR, producing one record per CDR3 protein. The repertoire holds fewer than 900,000 distinct CDR3 sequences, with 43% as singletons. Sequencing input: blood. This clonotype originated in a woman aged 55 to 70 in good health.

The DNA for the CDR3 is TGCGCCAGCAGCCAAGTCGGGACGGAGGACTACGAGCAGTTCTTC. It encodes CASSQVGTEDYEQFF. The chain joins TRBV4-1 to TRBJ2-1; weak D call: TRBD2 (6 bases). CDR1 MGHRA and CDR2 YSYEKL come from the germline V gene. The CDR3 totals 15 residues. The V end was cut by 1 base, the J end by 10 bases, with 17 bases between.